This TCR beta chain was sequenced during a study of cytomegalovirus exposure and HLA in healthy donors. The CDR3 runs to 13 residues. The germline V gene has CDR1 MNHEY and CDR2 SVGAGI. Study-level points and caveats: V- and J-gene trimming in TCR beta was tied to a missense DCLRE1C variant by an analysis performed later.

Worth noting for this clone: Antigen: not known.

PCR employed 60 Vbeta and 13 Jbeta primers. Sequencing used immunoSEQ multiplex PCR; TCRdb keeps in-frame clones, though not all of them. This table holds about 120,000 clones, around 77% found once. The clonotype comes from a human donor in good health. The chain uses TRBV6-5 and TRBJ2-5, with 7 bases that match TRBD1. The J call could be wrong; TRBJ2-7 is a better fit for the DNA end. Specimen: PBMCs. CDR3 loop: CASSAYRGYEQYF. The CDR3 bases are TGTGCCAGCAGTGCTTACAGGGGCTACGAGCAGTACTTC.